Sequencing of this T cell receptor (beta chain) was carried out in a study of T cell repertoires in cytomegalovirus infection. Across the whole study: An indication of both CMV infection and matching HLA type came from public TCR beta signatures. Findings and limits, study-wide: Ex vivo, HLA-C-restricted CMV-specific TCR beta clonotypes prevailed over the rest of the response. Carriers of CMV and the relevant HLA type were discriminated by public TCR beta frequency.

On this clonotype: Antigen unknown.

The CDR3 length is 14 residues. The V gene's germline CDR1 is MNHEY and CDR2 SVGAGI. V was shortened by 0 bases and J by 4 bases, with 8 bases between the two germline ends. TCRdb used MiXCR to reprocess the reads, holding one entry per CDR3 protein. The sample records roughly 720,000 distinct CDR3 sequences, 35% to 45% being singletons. The J gene is TRBJ2-3, the V gene TRBV6-5; D is undetermined. The origin of this receptor is a human donor in good health (CMV status not recorded). Some clones in this sample may be carry-over from other donors' samples. Input material: PBMCs. This chain's CDR3 is CASSYSKWADTQYF. The CDR3 DNA reads TGTGCCAGCAGTTACTCGAAGTGGGCAGATACGCAGTATTTT.